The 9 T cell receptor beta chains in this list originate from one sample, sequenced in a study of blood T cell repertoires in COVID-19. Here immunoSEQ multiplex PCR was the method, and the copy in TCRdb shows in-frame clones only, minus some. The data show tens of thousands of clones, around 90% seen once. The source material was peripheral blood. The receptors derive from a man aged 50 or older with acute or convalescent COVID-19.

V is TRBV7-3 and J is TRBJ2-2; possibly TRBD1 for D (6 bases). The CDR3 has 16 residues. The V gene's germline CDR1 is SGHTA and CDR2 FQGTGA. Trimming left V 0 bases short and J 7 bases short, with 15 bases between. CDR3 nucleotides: TGTGCCAGCAGCTTAACCGCGGCAGGGGTGAACGGGGAGCTGTTTTTT. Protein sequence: CASSLTAAGVNGELFF.

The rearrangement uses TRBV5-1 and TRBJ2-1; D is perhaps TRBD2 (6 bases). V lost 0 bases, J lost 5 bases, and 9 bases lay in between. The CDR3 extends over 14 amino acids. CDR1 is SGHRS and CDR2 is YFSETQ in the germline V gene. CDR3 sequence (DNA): TGCGCCAGCAGCTTGGGACTAGAAGACAATGAGCAGTTCTTC. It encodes CASSLGLEDNEQFF.

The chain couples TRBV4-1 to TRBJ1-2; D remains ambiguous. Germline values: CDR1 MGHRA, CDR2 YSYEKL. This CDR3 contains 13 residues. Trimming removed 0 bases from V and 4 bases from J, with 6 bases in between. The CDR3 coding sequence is TGCGCCAGCAGCCAAGATGAGGGCTATGGCTACACCTTC. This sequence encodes CASSQDEGYGYTF.

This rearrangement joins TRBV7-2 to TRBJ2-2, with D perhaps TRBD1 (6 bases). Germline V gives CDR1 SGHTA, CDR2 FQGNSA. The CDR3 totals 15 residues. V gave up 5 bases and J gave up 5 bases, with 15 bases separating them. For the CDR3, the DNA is TGTGCCAGCAGCACGTACCGAAGGGGGACCGGGGAGCTGTTTTTT. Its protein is CASSTYRRGTGELFF.

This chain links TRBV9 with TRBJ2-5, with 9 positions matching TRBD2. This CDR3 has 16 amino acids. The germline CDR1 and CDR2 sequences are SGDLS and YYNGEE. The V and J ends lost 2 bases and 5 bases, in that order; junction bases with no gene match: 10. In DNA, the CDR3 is TGTGCCAGCAGCGTTTCCGACGCGGGAGGGCCGGAGACCCAGTACTTC. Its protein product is CASSVSDAGGPETQYF.

The CDR3 loop reads CASSLEVFGGQRKTEAFF. DNA for the CDR3: TGTGCCAGCAGCTTAGAGGTTTTCGGGGGGCAGAGGAAAACTGAAGCTTTCTTT. This sequence joins TRBV7-8 and TRBJ1-1, with D possibly being TRBD1 (6 bases). The germline CDR1 and CDR2 sequences are SGHVS and FQNEAQ. The CDR3 covers 18 residues. Trimming removed 1 base from V and 5 bases from J, with 23 bases in between.

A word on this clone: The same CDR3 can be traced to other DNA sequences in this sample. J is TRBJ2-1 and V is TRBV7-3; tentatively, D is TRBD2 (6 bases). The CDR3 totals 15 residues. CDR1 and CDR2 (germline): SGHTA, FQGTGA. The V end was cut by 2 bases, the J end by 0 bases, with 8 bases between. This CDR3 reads CASSLAGSSYNEQFF. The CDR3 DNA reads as TGTGCCAGCAGCTTAGCGGGAAGCTCCTACAATGAGCAGTTCTTC.

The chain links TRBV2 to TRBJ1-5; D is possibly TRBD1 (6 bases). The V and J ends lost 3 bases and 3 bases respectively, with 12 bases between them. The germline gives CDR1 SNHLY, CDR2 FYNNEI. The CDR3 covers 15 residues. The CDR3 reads CASSDDGQYNQPQHF. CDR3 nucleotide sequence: TGTGCCAGCAGTGATGACGGACAGTACAATCAGCCCCAGCATTTT.

In DNA, the CDR3 is TGTGCCAGCAGCTTAGTGGCGGGGGTTTCGACCCAGTACTTC. This sequence encodes CASSLVAGVSTQYF. The rearrangement links TRBV11-2 to TRBJ2-5; 7 bases are a match to TRBD2. Germline CDR1 SGHAT, CDR2 FQNNGV. The J segment lost 7 bases and the V segment lost 1 base, leaving 6 bases of the junction unmatched. The CDR3 has 14 amino acids.